This T cell receptor (beta chain) stems from a study of blood T cell repertoires in COVID-19. In the study overall: Samples of COVID-19 (acute and convalescent) were obtained from the United States, Italy and Spain. T cells, B-cell-depleted T cells, or PBMCs provided the cDNA or gDNA that served as material.

In the authors' workflow: How many nucleated cells were present was estimated from reference gene primer amplification. The table came from immunoSEQ multiplex PCR; TCRdb's copy has only in-frame clones and leaves some out. Clone size and V and J calls were adopted from that table, with D and trimming inferred from the DNA. This sample carries tens of thousands of clones, 89% of them seen once, and the ten largest clones take nearly 5%. This clone was recorded only once. Sequenced input: peripheral blood. The clonotype comes from a man in his 60s with active COVID-19.

This chain's CDR3 is CASSRRQGYEQYF. DNA for the CDR3: TGTGCCAGCAGCCGTCGACAGGGCTACGAGCAGTACTTC. The chain has TRBV3-1 (or the pseudogene TRBV3-2) and TRBJ2-7, with 7 bases aligning to TRBD1. The CDR3 totals 13 residues. CDR1 and CDR2 (germline): LGHDT, YNNKEL (reference sequence). The junction had 3 bases not matched to a gene; V was cut back by 4 bases and J by 3 bases.